This T cell receptor (beta chain) comes out of a study of T cell repertoires in cytomegalovirus infection. About the study: It was the public TCR beta signatures that indicated both CMV infection and matching HLA type.

TCRdb re-derived calls from the reads in MiXCR, one entry per CDR3 protein. The sample shows 450,000 to 650,000 distinct CDR3 sequences, 26% of them seen only once. About this clonotype: Its antigen remains unidentified.

Germline V CDR1 and CDR2: SEHNR, FQNEAQ (reference sequence). V was pared by 4 bases and J by 7 bases, with 7 bases of the junction left unmatched. The CDR3 covers 14 residues. The study's findings and limits: The study identified carriers of CMV plus the relevant HLA from cumulative public TCR beta family frequency. The response measured ex vivo was dominated by TCR beta clonotypes (HLA-C-restricted and CMV-specific).

This TCR derives from a human donor in good health (CMV status not recorded). Some clones in this sample may be carry-over from other donors' samples. The material sequenced was PBMCs. The V and J genes are TRBV7-9 and TRBJ2-7, with 10 positions matching TRBD1. Here the CDR3 reads CASSSGTGVLEQYF. Written as DNA, the CDR3 is TGTGCCAGCAGCTCCGGGACAGGGGTATTGGAGCAGTACTTC.